A single TCR beta chain is shown here with its context. Its target is not known. V was pared by 5 bases and J by 0 bases, with 5 bases between. This CDR3 has 14 amino acids. The germline gives CDR1 MNHEY, CDR2 SVGEGT. TCRdb re-derived calls from the RT-PCR reads in MiXCR, one entry per CDR3 protein. Seen here are over 300,000 distinct CDR3 sequences, roughly 22% observed once, and the top ten hold roughly 10%. This entry belongs to a study of response to subunit inactivated influenza vaccine. Overall study findings and caveats: The authors put forward the suggestion that each seasonal influenza vaccination may bring in only a limited number of new T cells.

Sequencing was performed on PBMCs from blood, taken around 22 months after vaccination. The receptor's source is a man aged 50-75 years who received an inactivated influenza vaccine. The chain uses TRBV6-2 or TRBV6-3 and TRBJ2-6; D unresolved. The CDR3 region has the DNA TGTGCCAGCAGTGCTAGCTCTGGGGCCAACGTCCTGACTTTC. It is translated as CASSASSGANVLTF.